The TCR beta chain under discussion was sequenced for a study of CD8+ T cells in alopecia areata (dated by TCRdb to 2016 to 2018). Regarding the research as a whole: Treated patients were enrolled in an open-label pilot trial of oral tofacitinib at 5 to 10 mg twice daily for moderate-to-severe alopecia areata. Patients stayed on tofacitinib for 6 to 18 months and then had 6 months of follow-up off drug so that delayed response and recurrence could be assessed. High-throughput TCRbeta sequencing was used to examine T cell clonal expansion in alopecia areata in both the C3H/HeJ mouse model and human patients. In humans, TCRbeta sequencing was performed on scalp tissue and on sorted CD4+ and CD8+ peripheral blood T cells from healthy controls and from patients with patchy or totalis/universalis alopecia areata. Patients on tofacitinib were biopsied at baseline and after 4 and 24 weeks of treatment, and several of the patients also had a later scalp biopsy. Clonality in the scalp was compared among normal scalp (n=4), patchy alopecia areata scalp (n=8), and alopecia totalis/universalis scalp (n=8). RNA came from the PAXgene miRNA kit for fixed scalp, the miRNeasy kit for PBMCs, and the RNeasy kit for mouse skin. Amplification of TCRbeta CDR3 regions was done by immunoSEQ multiplex PCR using 35 Vbeta forward primers and 13 Jbeta reverse primers.

Of note for this clone: Its target antigen remains unknown. The sample holds no much larger clone one base away, and base qualities are not on file.

Receptor amplification or capture employed the immunoSEQ multiplex PCR assay. For TCR sequencing, RNA was extracted from every sample and reverse transcribed into cDNA to serve as template. First-strand cDNA was synthesized with SuperScript III using a 2:1 mix of oligo-dT and random hexamers. A synthetic immune receptor repertoire was used to measure amplification bias, and any remaining bias was corrected computationally. The authors processed their data as follows. Raw reads were preprocessed to remove errors, and CDR3 was defined according to IMGT conventions as the region from the conserved cysteine to phenylalanine. Clonality was computed by normalizing Shannon entropy by log2 of the number of productive unique TCRs and subtracting the result from 1. Whether each scalp clone was CD4 or CD8 was inferred by checking scalp TCRbeta sequences against the CD4 and CD8 repertoires from sorted blood. Drawn from immuneACCESS, this table holds only the in-frame rearrangements with V and J called that TCRdb kept. Clones are partly lost; checked studies trace under half to an unresolved V gene and leave the rest unexplained. The V and J calls and clone size are taken from that table; D and trimming were inferred from the DNA. The sample table contains about 130,000 clones; only one count was recorded for 45% to 50% of them. The ten top clones hold 18% of the sample.

Study-wide conclusions, independent of this receptor: Compared with mice, TCR sequences shared between patients were less clear, possibly partly because of HLA diversity across the patient population. Compared with normal scalp, lesional scalp had higher clonality and more expanded CD8+ clones, particularly in alopecia totalis/universalis, a pattern that suggests antigenic drive. Resident alphabeta T cells in normal human skin are also sequenced, complicating scalp TCR repertoire analysis, unlike mouse skin dominated by gammadelta T cells.

What this sample's time point label stands for: baseline before oral tofacitinib. From alopecia areata patients, peripheral blood was collected along with lesional scalp punch biopsies. PBMCs were isolated by density centrifugation and stained for CD3, CD4 and CD8, after which CD4+ and CD8+ T cells were sorted on a FACSAria. CDR1 and CDR2, looked up from the germline V gene, are SQVTM and ANQGSEA. The V end loses 4 bases and the J end loses 0 bases, and a stretch of 7 bases separates them. Spanning cysteine to phenylalanine, the CDR3 consists of 13 amino acids. The CDR3 DNA has 39 bases and is translated from base 1.

Source: CD8+ T cells sorted from blood, taken at week 0. This receptor chain uses TRBV29-1 and TRBJ1-3; no D gene is confidently identified. The receptor was isolated from a human donor with alopecia areata. The CDR3 sequence is CSVVPSSGNTIYF. The bases read TGCAGCGTTGTCCCTAGCTCTGGAAACACCATATATTTT.